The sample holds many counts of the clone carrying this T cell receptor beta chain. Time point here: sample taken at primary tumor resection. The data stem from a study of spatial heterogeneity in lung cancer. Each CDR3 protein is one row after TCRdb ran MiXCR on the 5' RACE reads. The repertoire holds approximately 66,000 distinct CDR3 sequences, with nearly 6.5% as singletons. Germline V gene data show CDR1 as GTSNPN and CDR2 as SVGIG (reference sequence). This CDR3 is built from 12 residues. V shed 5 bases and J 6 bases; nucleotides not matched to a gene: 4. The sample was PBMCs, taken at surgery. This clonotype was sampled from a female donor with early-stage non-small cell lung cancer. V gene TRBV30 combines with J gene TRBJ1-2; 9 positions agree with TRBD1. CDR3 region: CAWDRDRDGYTF. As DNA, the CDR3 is TGTGCCTGGGACCGGGACAGGGATGGCTACACCTTC.